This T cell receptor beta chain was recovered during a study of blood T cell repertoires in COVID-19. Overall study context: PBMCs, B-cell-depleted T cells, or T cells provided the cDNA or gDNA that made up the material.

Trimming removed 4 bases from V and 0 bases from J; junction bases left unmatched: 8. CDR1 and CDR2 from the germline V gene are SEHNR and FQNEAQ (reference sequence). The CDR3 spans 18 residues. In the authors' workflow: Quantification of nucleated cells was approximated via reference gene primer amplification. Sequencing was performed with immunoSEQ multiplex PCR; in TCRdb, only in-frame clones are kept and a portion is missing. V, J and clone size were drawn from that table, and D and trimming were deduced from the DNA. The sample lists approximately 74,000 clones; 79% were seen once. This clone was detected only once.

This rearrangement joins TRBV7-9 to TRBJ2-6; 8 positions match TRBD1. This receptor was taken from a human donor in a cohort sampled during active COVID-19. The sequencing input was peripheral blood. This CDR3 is CASSSLTGAISGANVLTF. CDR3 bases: TGTGCCAGCAGCTCGCTGACAGGGGCTATCTCTGGGGCCAACGTCCTGACTTTC.